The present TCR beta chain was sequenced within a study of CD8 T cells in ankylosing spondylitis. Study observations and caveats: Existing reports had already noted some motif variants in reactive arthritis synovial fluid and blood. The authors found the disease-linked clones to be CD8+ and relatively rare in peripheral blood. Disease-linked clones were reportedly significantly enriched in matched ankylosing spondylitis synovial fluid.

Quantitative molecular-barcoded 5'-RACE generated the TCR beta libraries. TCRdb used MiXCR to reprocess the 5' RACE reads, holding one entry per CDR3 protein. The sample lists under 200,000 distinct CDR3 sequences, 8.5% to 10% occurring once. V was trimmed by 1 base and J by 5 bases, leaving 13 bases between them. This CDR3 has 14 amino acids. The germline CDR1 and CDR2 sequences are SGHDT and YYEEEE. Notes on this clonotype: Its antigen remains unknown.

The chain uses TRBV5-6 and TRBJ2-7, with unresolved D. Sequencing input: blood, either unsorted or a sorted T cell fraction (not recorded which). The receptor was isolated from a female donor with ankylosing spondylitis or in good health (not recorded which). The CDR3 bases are TGTGCCAGCAGCTTGAGTGGAATCCGCCACGAGCAGTACTTC. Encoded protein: CASSLSGIRHEQYF.